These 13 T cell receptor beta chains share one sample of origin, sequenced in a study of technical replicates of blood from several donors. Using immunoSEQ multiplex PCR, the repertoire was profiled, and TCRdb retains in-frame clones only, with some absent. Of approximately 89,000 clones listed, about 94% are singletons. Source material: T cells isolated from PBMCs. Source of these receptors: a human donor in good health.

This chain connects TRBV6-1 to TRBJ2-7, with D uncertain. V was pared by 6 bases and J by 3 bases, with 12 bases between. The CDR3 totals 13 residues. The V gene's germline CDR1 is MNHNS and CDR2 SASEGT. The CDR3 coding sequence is TGTGCCAGCAGGTTCCTCTTCTACTACGAGCAGTACTTC. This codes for CASRFLFYYEQYF.

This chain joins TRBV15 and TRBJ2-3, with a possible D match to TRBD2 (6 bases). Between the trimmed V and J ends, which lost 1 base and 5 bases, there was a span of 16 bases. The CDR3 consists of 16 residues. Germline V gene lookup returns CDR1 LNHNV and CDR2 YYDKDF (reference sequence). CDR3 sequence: CATSRGRGSGGDTQYF. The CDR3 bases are TGTGCCACCAGCAGAGGGCGGGGATCAGGAGGAGATACGCAGTATTTT.

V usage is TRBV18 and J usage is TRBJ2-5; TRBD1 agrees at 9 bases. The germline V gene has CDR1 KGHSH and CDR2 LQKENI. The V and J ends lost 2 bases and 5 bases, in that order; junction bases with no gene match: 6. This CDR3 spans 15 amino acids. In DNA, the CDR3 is TGTGCCAGCTCACCAGGACAGGGGCTAGGGGAGACCCAGTACTTC. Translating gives CASSPGQGLGETQYF.

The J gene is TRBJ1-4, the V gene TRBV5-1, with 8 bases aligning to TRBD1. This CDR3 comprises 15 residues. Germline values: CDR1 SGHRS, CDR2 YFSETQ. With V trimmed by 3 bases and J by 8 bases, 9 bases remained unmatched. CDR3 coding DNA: TGCGCCAGCAGCTCACGGACAGGGTCGGAGGAAAAACTGTTTTTT. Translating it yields CASSSRTGSEEKLFF.

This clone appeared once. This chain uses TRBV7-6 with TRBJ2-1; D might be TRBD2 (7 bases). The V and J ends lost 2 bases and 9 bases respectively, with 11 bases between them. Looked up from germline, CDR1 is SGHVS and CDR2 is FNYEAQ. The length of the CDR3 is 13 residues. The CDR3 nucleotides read TGTGCCAGCAGCTTAAGCGGGACAAGTGAGCAGTTCTTC. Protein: CASSLSGTSEQFF.

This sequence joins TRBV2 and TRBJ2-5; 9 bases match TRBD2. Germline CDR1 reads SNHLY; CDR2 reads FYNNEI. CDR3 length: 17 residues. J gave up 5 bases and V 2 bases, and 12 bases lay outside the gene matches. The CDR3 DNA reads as TGTGCCAGCAGTGAACTGGGGACAGCGGGGGGTGATGAGACCCAGTACTTC. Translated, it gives CASSELGTAGGDETQYF.

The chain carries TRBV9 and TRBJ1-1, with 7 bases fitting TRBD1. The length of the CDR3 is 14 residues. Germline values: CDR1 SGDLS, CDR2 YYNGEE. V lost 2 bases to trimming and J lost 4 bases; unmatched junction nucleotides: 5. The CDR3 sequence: CASSVVTGITEAFF. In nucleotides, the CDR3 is TGTGCCAGCAGCGTCGTGACAGGGATCACTGAAGCTTTCTTT.

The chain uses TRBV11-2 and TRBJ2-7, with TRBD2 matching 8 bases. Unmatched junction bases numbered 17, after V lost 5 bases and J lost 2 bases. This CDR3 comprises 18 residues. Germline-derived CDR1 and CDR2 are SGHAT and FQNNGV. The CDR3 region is CASSPRLALPTKTYEQYF. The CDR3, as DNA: TGTGCCAGCAGCCCCAGACTAGCGTTACCCACGAAGACCTACGAGCAGTACTTC.

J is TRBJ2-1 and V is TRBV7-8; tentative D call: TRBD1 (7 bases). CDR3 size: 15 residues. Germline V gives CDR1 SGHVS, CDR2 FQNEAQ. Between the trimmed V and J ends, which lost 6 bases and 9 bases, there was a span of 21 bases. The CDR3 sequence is CASSPTPDRRGEQFF. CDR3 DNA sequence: TGTGCCAGCAGTCCCACCCCGGACAGGCGGGGTGAGCAGTTCTTC.

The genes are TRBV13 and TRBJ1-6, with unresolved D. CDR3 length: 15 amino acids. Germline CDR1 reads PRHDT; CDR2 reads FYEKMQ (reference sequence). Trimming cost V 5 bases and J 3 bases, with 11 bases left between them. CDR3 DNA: TGTGCCAGCAGCCAGGAGGGATTCTATAATTCACCCCTCCACTTT. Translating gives CASSQEGFYNSPLHF. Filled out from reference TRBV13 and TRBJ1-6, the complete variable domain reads AAGVIQSPRHLIKEKRETATLKCYPIPRHDTVYWYQQGPGQDPQFLISFYEKMQSDKGSIPDRFSAQQFSDYHSELNMSSLELGDSALYFCASSQEGFYNSPLHFGNGTRLTVT.

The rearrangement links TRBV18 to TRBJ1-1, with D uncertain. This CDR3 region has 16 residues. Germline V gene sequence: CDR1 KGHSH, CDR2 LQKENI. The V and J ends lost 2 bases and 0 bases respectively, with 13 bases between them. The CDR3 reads CASSPLNTEMNTEAFF. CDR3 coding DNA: TGTGCCAGCTCACCATTGAATACAGAGATGAACACTGAAGCTTTCTTT.

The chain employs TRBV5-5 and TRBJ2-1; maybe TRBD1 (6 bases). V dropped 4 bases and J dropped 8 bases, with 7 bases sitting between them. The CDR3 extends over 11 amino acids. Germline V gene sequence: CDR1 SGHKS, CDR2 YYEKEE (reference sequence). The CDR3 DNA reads TGTGCCAGCAGCCGGACAGATGAGCAGTTCTTC. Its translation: CASSRTDEQFF. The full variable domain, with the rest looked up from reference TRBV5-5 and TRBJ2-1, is DAGVTQSPTHLIKTRGQQVTLRCSPISGHKSVSWYQQVLGQGPQFIFQYYEKEERGRGNFPDRFSARQFPNYSSELNVNALLLGDSALYLCASSRTDEQFFGPGTRLTVL.

The CDR3 region has the DNA TGCGCCAGCAGTGAGTCTGGGACTCCCCAGAACACTGAAGCTTTCTTT. It yields the protein CASSESGTPQNTEAFF. V is TRBV10-1 and J is TRBJ1-1, with TRBD1 as a possible D gene (5 bases). CDR3 length: 16 amino acids. Trimming took off 0 bases at V and 1 base at J, with 12 bases between the two ends. CDR1 and CDR2 from the germline V gene are WNHNN and SYGVQD (reference sequence).